Below are 23 T cell receptor beta chains sequenced from a single sample in a study of cytomegalovirus exposure and HLA in healthy donors. The study ran its PCR with 60 Vbeta and 13 Jbeta primers. TCRdb's copy holds only in-frame clones and misses some; the assay was immunoSEQ multiplex PCR. The data contain about 120,000 clones, about 80% of them singletons. Sequenced input: PBMCs. Receptor source: a male donor in good health and CMV-seronegative.

This chain uses TRBV5-8 with TRBJ1-5; D perhaps matches TRBD1 (5 bases). The V end lost 4 bases, the J end lost 5 bases, and 16 bases lay between the germline ends. The CDR3 is 15 amino acids. In germline, CDR1 is SGHTS, CDR2 YDEGEE. Here the CDR3 DNA reads TGTGCCAGCAGCGGCAGGGTAGGTGCGGATCAGCCCCAGCATTTT. Its translation: CASSGRVGADQPQHF. The variable domain in full, with the rest retrieved from reference TRBV5-8 and TRBJ1-5, is EAGVTQSPTHLIKTRGQQATLRCSPISGHTSVYWYQQALGLGLQFLLWYDEGEERNRGNFPPRFSGRQFPNYSSELNVNALELEDSALYLCASSGRVGADQPQHFGDGTRLSIL.

The chain carries TRBV19 and TRBJ2-3; possibly TRBD2 for D (5 bases). Germline-derived CDR1 and CDR2 are LNHDA and SQIVND (reference sequence). V lost 9 bases to trimming and J lost 0 bases, with 10 bases between them. The CDR3 covers 13 residues. The CDR3 is CASSGVSTDTQYF. CDR3 nucleotide sequence: TGTGCCAGCTCCGGGGTTAGCACAGATACGCAGTATTTT.

The chain has TRBV29-1 and TRBJ1-2; a possible D gene is TRBD1 (6 bases). The germline V gene has CDR1 SQVTM and CDR2 ANQGSEA. The CDR3 length is 12 residues. V dropped 6 bases and J dropped 5 bases, with 13 bases sitting between them. The chain's CDR3 is CSVEGGAYGYTF. DNA for the CDR3: TGCAGCGTCGAGGGGGGGGCTTATGGCTACACCTTC.

The J gene is TRBJ2-7, the V gene TRBV10-2; 7 nucleotides agree with TRBD2. The CDR3 runs to 14 residues. From germline, CDR1 is WSHSY and CDR2 SAAADI. The J segment lost 0 bases and the V segment lost 4 bases, leaving 3 bases of the junction unmatched. In DNA form, the CDR3 reads TGCGCCAGCAGTGCGGCGGGGGTCTCCTACGAGCAGTACTTC. Protein: CASSAAGVSYEQYF.

This clone turned up a few times. The J gene is TRBJ2-1, the V gene TRBV6-4, with TRBD2 matching over 12 bases. The germline gives CDR1 MRHNA, CDR2 SNTAGT. The CDR3 has 15 amino acids. The V segment lost 1 base and the J segment 5 bases; nucleotides outside the gene matches: 0. The CDR3 DNA is TGTGCCAGCAGTGACTGGACTAGCGGGGACAATGAGCAGTTCTTC. This codes for CASSDWTSGDNEQFF.

The chain recombines TRBV7-9 with TRBJ2-7; D is possibly TRBD1 (6 bases). This CDR3 spans 15 amino acids. Germline V lookup: CDR1 SEHNR, CDR2 FQNEAQ (reference sequence). V lost 5 bases and J lost 1, with 15 bases in between. CDR3 region: CASSAPGRGSYEQYF. The CDR3 nucleotides read TGTGCCAGCAGCGCCCCCGGCAGGGGTTCCTACGAGCAGTACTTC.

The V call is TRBV9, the J call TRBJ1-5; no clear D. Trimming cost V 4 bases and J 6 bases, with 11 bases left between them. The CDR3 consists of 13 residues. The germline CDR1 and CDR2 sequences are SGDLS and YYNGEE. In nucleotides, the CDR3 is TGTGCCAGCAGCCATGACGGAGGTCAGCCCCAGCATTTT. Translated: CASSHDGGQPQHF.

The V and J genes are TRBV5-6 and TRBJ1-3, with TRBD1 matching over 7 bases. Germline CDR1 reads SGHDT; CDR2 reads YYEEEE. This CDR3 comprises 14 residues. Trimming cost V 5 bases and J 2 bases; bases outside gene matches: 4. CDR3 sequence: CASRLTGPGNTIYF. CDR3 coding DNA: TGTGCCAGCAGGCTGACAGGGCCTGGAAACACCATATATTTT.

The rearrangement uses TRBV5-4 and TRBJ2-2; TRBD2 agrees at 8 bases. CDR3 length: 14 amino acids. The germline V gene encodes CDR1 SGHNT and CDR2 YYREEE (reference sequence). With V trimmed by 7 bases and J by 7 bases, 9 bases remained unmatched. CDR3 in amino acids: CASSVGGGIGELFF. In DNA, the CDR3 is TGTGCCAGCTCCGTCGGGGGGGGTATCGGGGAGCTGTTTTTT.

The genes are TRBV11-3 and TRBJ2-7; a possible D gene is TRBD1 (6 bases). Germline assignment: CDR1 SGHNT and CDR2 YENEEA. The CDR3 is 13 residues long. The V end lost 3 bases, the J end lost 2 bases, and 8 bases lay between the germline ends. The CDR3 DNA is TGTGCCAGCAGCTTGGGACAAACCTACGAGCAGTACTTC. Translation gives CASSLGQTYEQYF. The full variable domain, completed using reference TRBV11-3 and TRBJ2-7, is EAGVVQSPRYKIIEKKQPVAFWCNPISGHNTLYWYLQNLGQGPELLIRYENEEAVDDSQLPKDRFSAERLKGVDSTLKIQPAELGDSAVYLCASSLGQTYEQYFGPGTRLTVT.

The V and J genes are TRBV2 and TRBJ2-5, with TRBD2 matching over 14 bases. Per the germline V gene, CDR1 is SNHLY and CDR2 is FYNNEI. The CDR3 covers 17 residues. V shed 4 bases and J 2 bases; nucleotides not matched to a gene: 6. CDR3 nucleotides: TGTGCCAGCAGTGGTGGGACTAGCGGGAGTTGGCAAGAGACCCAGTACTTC. Protein: CASSGGTSGSWQETQYF. Combining the CDR3 with reference TRBV2 and TRBJ2-5 gives the whole variable domain EPEVTQTPSHQVTQMGQEVILRCVPISNHLYFYWYRQILGQKVEFLVSFYNNEISEKSEIFDDQFSVERPDGSNFTLKIRSTKLEDSAMYFCASSGGTSGSWQETQYFGPGTRLLVL.

The chain is built from TRBV10-3 and TRBJ2-6, with TRBD1 matching 7 bases. From germline, CDR1 is ENHRY and CDR2 SYGVKD. This CDR3 is 16 amino acids long. V lost 4 bases to trimming and J lost 1 base; unmatched junction nucleotides: 4. The DNA for the CDR3 is TGTGCCATCAGTGGACAGGGTAATTCTGGGGCCAACGTCCTGACTTTC. It yields the protein CAISGQGNSGANVLTF.

The CDR3 is CASREPGQADFRSNQPQHF. DNA for the CDR3: TGTGCCAGCAGGGAGCCGGGACAGGCGGATTTTAGGAGCAATCAGCCCCAGCATTTT. The genes are TRBV28 and TRBJ1-5, with 8 bases fitting TRBD1. The CDR3 loop spans 19 amino acids. Trimming cost V 6 bases and J 1 base; bases outside gene matches: 17. Germline assignment: CDR1 MDHEN and CDR2 SYDVKM.

The V and J genes are TRBV5-6 and TRBJ2-7; TRBD1 aligns across 9 bases. CDR1 is SGHDT, CDR2 YYEEEE, per germline. V was pared by 3 bases and J by 12 bases, with 7 bases of the junction left unmatched. The CDR3 consists of 12 residues. The CDR3 reads CASSSMDRGRYF. The CDR3 bases are TGTGCCAGCAGCTCTATGGACAGGGGAAGGTACTTC.

This clone occurred a few times. Other nucleotide sequences in the sample specify the same CDR3. V gene TRBV19 combines with J gene TRBJ1-1; 7 bases are shared with TRBD1. This CDR3 spans 14 amino acids. J lost 1 base, V lost 5 bases, and 4 bases had no gene match. Germline CDR1 is LNHDA and CDR2 is SQIVND (reference sequence). For the CDR3, the DNA is TGTGCCAGTAGTCCACGGACAGGGAACACTGAAGCTTTCTTT. Amino acids: CASSPRTGNTEAFF.

The table lists this clone with a count of one. The chain is built from TRBV7-2 and TRBJ2-2; D gene uncertain. The CDR3 is 14 residues long. Germline V CDR1 and CDR2: SGHTA, FQGNSA. V dropped 1 base and J dropped 7 bases, with 10 bases sitting between them. This chain's CDR3 is CASSLEVYYGELFF. CDR3 coding DNA: TGTGCCAGCAGCTTAGAAGTCTACTACGGGGAGCTGTTTTTT.

The chain carries TRBV7-9 and TRBJ1-6; D is possibly TRBD1 (6 bases). Germline CDR1 and CDR2: SEHNR and FQNEAQ (reference sequence). Between the trimmed V and J ends, which lost 2 bases and 10 bases, there was a span of 12 bases. This CDR3 spans 14 amino acids. CDR3 DNA sequence: TGTGCCAGCAGCTTAATGCAGGGGTCCTCACCCCTCCACTTT. Amino acids: CASSLMQGSSPLHF.

This clone is a singleton in its sample. The V gene is TRBV28, the J gene TRBJ2-7; weak D call: TRBD2 (5 bases). Germline assignment: CDR1 MDHEN and CDR2 SYDVKM. This CDR3 has 14 residues. V was shortened by 3 bases and J by 2 bases, with 11 bases between the two germline ends. The CDR3 DNA reads as TGTGCCAGCAGTTTTGCGGACGGGACCTACGAGCAGTACTTC. It specifies CASSFADGTYEQYF.

The V gene is TRBV5-1, the J gene TRBJ2-3; no clear D gene. The germline V gene has CDR1 SGHRS and CDR2 YFSETQ. The CDR3 covers 12 residues. Trimming left V 4 bases short and J 5 bases short, with 8 bases between. CDR3 amino acids: CASSASRDTQYF. CDR3 in DNA: TGCGCCAGCAGCGCTAGTCGAGATACGCAGTATTTT.

This chain connects TRBV7-2 to TRBJ2-3; TRBD1 agrees at 7 bases. V shed 6 bases and J 5 bases; nucleotides not matched to a gene: 17. This CDR3 spans 17 amino acids. The germline V gene encodes CDR1 SGHTA and CDR2 FQGNSA. The CDR3 loop reads CASSHQTGSNAGDTQYF. In DNA, the CDR3 is TGTGCCAGCAGTCACCAGACAGGGAGCAACGCTGGAGATACGCAGTATTTT.

The chain carries TRBV5-1 and TRBJ2-1; TRBD2 matches 8 bases. CDR1 is SGHRS and CDR2 is YFSETQ in the germline V gene. Trimming removed 0 bases from V and 9 bases from J; junction bases left unmatched: 5. This CDR3 comprises 14 residues. For the CDR3, the DNA is TGCGCCAGCAGCTTGGATGGGGCGGGAGGTGAGCAGTTCTTC. Protein product: CASSLDGAGGEQFF.

V gene TRBV11-2 combines with J gene TRBJ2-3; 15 nucleotides match TRBD2. CDR1 SGHAT and CDR2 FQNNGV come from the germline V gene. The CDR3 length is 18 residues. Germline trimming cut 5 bases from V and 4 bases from J; bases unmatched to any gene: 10. As DNA, the CDR3 is TGTGCCAGCAGCCTGCGGACTAGCGGGAGGGTAAGGTCAGATACGCAGTATTTT. Residues: CASSLRTSGRVRSDTQYF.

The rearrangement links TRBV7-3 to TRBJ2-1; 10 bases are shared with TRBD2. Germline V CDR1 and CDR2: SGHTA, FQGTGA. The CDR3 is 14 amino acids. V lost 3 bases, J lost 8 bases, and 4 bases stayed unmatched. The CDR3 DNA reads TGTGCCAGCAGCTTGACTAGCGGGTCCCATGAGCAGTTCTTC. Translation gives CASSLTSGSHEQFF.